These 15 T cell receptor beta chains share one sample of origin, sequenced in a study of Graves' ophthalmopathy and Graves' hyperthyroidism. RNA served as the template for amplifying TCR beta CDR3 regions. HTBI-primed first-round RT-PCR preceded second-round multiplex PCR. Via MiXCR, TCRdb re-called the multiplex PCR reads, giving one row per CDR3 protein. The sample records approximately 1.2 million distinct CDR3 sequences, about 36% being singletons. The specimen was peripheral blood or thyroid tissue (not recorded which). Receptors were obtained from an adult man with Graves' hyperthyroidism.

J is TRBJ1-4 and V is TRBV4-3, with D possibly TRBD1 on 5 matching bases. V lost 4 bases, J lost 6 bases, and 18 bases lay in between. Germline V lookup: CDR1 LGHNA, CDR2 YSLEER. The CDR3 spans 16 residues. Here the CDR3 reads CASSPLTGSAYEKLFF. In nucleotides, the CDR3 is TGCGCCAGCAGCCCTCTAACAGGCTCGGCTTATGAAAAACTGTTTTTT.

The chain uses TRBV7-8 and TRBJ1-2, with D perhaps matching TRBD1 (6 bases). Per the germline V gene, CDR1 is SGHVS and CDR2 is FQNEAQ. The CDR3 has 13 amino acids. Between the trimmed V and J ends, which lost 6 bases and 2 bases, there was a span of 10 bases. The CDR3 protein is CASSWTANYGYTF. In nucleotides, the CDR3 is TGTGCCAGCAGTTGGACAGCCAACTATGGCTACACCTTC.

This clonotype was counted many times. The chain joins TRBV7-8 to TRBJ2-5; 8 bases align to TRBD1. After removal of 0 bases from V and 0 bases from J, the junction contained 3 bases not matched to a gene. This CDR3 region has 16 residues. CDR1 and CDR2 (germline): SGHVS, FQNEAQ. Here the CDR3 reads CASSLALGQDQETQYF. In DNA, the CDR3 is TGTGCCAGCAGCTTAGCGCTGGGACAGGACCAAGAGACCCAGTACTTC.

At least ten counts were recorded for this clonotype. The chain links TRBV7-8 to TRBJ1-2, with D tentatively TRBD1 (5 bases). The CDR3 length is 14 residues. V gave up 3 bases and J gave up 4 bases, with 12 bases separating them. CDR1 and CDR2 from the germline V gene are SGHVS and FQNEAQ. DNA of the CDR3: TGTGCCAGCAGCTTCAGGGACGGGAGCTATGGCTACACCTTC. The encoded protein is CASSFRDGSYGYTF.

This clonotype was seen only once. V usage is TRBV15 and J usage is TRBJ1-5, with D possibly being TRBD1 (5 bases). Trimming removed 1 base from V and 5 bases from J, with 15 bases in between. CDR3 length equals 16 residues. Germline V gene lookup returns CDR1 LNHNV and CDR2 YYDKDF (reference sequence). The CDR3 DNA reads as TGTGCCACCAGCAGAGTGGCAGGGTCAGCCGATCAGCCCCAGCATTTT. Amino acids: CATSRVAGSADQPQHF.

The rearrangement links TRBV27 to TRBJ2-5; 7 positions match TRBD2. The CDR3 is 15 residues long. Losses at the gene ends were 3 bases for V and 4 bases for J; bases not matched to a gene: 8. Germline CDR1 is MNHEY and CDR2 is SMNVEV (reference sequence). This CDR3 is CASSLGEGYRETQYF. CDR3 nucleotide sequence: TGTGCCAGCAGTTTGGGGGAGGGGTACCGAGAGACCCAGTACTTC.

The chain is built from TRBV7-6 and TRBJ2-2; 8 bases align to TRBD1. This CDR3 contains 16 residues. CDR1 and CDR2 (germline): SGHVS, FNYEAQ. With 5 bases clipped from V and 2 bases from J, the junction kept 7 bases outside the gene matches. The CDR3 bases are TGTGCCAGCAGCCCACGGACAGGGAGTAACACCGGGGAGCTGTTTTTT. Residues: CASSPRTGSNTGELFF.

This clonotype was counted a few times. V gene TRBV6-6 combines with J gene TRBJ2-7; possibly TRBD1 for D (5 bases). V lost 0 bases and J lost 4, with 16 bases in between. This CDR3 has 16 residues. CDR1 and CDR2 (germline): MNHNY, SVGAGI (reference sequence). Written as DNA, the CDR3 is TGTGCCAGCAGTTACTCGATTTCCAGGGCAAAATACGAGCAGTACTTC. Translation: CASSYSISRAKYEQYF.

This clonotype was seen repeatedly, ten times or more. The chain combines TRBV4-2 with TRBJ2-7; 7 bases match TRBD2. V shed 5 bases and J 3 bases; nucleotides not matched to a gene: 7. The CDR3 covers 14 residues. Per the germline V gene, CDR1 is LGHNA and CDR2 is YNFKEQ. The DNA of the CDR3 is TGTGCCAGCAGCGACGCTAGCGGCGGCTACGAGCAGTACTTC. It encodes CASSDASGGYEQYF.

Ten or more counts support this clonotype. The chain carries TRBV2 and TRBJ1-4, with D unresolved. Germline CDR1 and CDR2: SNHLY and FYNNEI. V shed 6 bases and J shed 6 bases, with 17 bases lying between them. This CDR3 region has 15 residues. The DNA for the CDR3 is TGTGCCAGCAGCGCAGACTTTACCCGAGATGAAAAACTGTTTTTT. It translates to CASSADFTRDEKLFF.

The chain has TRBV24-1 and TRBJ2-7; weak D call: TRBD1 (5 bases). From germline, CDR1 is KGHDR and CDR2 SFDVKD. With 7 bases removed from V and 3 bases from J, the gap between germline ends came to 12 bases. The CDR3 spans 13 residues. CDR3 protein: CATSLGQGYEQYF. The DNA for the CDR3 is TGTGCCACCAGCCTCGGGCAGGGCTACGAGCAGTACTTC.

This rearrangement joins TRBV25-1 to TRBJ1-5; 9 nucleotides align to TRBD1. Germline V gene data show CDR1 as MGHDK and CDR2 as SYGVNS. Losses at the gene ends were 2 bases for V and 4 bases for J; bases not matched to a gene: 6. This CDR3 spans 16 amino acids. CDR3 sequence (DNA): TGTGCCAGCAGTGAACGGATTGGGACAGGGAATCAGCCCCAGCATTTT. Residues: CASSERIGTGNQPQHF.

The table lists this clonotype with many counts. The DNA of the CDR3 is TGCAGCGTTGAAGATAGGGCAGGGAAATACGAGCAGTACTTC. This translates into CSVEDRAGKYEQYF. The rearrangement joins TRBV29-1 to TRBJ2-7, with D perhaps TRBD1 (5 bases). Between the trimmed V and J ends, which lost 0 bases and 4 bases, there was a span of 13 bases. Germline V gene data show CDR1 as SQVTM and CDR2 as ANQGSEA. The CDR3 runs to 14 residues.

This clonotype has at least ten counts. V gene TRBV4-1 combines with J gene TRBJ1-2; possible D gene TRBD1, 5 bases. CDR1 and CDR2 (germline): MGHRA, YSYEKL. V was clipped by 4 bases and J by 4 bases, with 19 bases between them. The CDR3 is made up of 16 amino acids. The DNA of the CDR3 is TGCGCCAGCAGCCCTCCCGGGGCAGGGCACGGCTATGGCTACACCTTC. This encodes CASSPPGAGHGYGYTF.

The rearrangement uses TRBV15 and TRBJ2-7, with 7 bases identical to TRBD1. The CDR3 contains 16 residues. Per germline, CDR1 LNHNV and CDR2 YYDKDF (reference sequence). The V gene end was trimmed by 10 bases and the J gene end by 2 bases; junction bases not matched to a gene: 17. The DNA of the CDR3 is TGTGCCAGCAGTTTACCCTCCCACAGGGGCACCTACGAGCAGTACTTC. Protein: CASSLPSHRGTYEQYF.